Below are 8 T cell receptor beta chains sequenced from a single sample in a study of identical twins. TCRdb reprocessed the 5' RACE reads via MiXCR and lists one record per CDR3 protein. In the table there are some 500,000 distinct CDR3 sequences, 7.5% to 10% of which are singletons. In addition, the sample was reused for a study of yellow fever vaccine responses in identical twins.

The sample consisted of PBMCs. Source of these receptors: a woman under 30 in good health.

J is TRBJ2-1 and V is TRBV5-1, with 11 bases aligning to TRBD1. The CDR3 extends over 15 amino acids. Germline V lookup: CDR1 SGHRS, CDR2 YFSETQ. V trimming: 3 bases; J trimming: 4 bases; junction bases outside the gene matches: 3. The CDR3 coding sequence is TGCGCCAGCAGCTGGACAGGGGGCCTTTACAATGAGCAGTTCTTC. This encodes CASSWTGGLYNEQFF.

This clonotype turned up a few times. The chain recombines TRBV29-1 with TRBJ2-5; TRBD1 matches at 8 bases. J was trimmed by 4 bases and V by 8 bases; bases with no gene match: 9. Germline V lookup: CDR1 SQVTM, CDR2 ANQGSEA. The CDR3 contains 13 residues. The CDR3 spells CSTRQGRGETQYF. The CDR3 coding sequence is TGCAGCACCCGACAGGGGCGGGGAGAGACCCAGTACTTC.

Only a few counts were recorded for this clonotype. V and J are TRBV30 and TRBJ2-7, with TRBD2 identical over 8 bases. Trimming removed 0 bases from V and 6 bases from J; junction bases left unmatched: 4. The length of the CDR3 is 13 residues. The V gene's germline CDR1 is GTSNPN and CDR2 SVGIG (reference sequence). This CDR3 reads CAWSVHGGGEQYF. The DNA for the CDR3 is TGTGCCTGGAGTGTACACGGGGGGGGCGAGCAGTACTTC. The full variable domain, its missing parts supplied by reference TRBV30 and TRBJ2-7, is SQTIHQWPATLVQPVGSPLSLECTVEGTSNPNLYWYRQAAGRGLQLLFYSVGIGQISSEVPQNLSASRPQDRQFILSSKKLLLSDSGFYLCAWSVHGGGEQYFGPGTRLTVT.

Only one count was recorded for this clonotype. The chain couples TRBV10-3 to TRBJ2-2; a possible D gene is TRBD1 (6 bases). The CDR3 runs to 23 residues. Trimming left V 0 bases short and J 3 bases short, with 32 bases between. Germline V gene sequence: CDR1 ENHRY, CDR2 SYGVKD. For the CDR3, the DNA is TGTGCCATCAGTGAGTCGATCGCGTTTGGGGGCGTAATCCGTCTAGCTGACACCGGGGAGCTGTTTTTT. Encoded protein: CAISESIAFGGVIRLADTGELFF.

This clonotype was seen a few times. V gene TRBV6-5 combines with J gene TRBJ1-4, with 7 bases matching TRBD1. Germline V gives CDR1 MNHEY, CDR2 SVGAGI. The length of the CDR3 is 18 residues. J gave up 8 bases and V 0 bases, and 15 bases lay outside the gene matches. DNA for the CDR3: TGTGCCAGCAGTTACTCGATAGGGAAGGGGGCAGAAACGGAAAAACTGTTTTTT. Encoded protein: CASSYSIGKGAETEKLFF.

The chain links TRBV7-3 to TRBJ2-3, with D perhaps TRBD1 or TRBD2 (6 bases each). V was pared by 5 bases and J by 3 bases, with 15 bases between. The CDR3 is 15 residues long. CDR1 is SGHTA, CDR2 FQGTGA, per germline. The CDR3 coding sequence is TGTGCCAGCAGCCCCCTCGGGGGCCGGACAGATACGCAGTATTTT. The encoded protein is CASSPLGGRTDTQYF.

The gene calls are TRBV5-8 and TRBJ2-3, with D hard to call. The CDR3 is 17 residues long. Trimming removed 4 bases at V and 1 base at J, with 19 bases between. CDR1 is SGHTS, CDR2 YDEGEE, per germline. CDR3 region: CASSPGLLLAGTDTQYF. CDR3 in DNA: TGTGCCAGCAGCCCCGGGCTACTATTGGCGGGCACAGATACGCAGTATTTT.

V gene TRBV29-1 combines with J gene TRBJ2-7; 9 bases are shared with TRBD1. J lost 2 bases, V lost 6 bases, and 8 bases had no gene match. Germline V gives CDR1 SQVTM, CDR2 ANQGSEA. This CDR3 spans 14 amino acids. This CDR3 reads CSVLSGQGTYEQYF. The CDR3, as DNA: TGCAGCGTCCTTTCGGGACAGGGAACCTACGAGCAGTACTTC.